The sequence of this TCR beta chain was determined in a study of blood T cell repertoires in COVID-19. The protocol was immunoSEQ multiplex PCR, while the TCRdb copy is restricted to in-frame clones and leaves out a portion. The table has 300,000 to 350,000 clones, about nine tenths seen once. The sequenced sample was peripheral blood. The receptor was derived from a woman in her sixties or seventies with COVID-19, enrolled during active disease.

CDR3 region: CASSLGQYSNQPQHF. The DNA for the CDR3 is TGTGCCAGCAGTTTAGGACAGTATAGCAATCAGCCCCAGCATTTT. The chain carries TRBV27 and TRBJ1-5; weak D call: TRBD1 (6 bases). This CDR3 comprises 15 residues. Trimming shortened V by 2 bases and J by 0 bases, and 8 bases separated the two germline ends. Germline V lookup: CDR1 MNHEY, CDR2 SMNVEV (reference sequence).